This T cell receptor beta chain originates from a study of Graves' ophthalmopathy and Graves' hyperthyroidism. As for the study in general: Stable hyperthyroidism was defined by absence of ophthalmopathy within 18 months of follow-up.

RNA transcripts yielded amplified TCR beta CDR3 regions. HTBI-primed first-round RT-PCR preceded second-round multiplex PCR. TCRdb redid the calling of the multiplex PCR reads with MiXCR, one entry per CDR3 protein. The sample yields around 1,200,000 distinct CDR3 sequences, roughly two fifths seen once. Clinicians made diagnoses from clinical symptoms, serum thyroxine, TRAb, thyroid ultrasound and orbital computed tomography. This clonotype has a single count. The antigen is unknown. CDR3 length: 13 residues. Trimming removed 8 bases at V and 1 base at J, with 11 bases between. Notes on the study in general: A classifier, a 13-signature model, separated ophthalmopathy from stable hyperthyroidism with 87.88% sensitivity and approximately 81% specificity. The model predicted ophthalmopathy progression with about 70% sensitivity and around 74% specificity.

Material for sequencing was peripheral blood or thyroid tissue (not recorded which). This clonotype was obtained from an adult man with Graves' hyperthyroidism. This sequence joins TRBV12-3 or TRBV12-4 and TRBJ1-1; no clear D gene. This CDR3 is CASGWNKNTEAFF. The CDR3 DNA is TGTGCCAGCGGTTGGAATAAGAACACTGAAGCTTTCTTT.